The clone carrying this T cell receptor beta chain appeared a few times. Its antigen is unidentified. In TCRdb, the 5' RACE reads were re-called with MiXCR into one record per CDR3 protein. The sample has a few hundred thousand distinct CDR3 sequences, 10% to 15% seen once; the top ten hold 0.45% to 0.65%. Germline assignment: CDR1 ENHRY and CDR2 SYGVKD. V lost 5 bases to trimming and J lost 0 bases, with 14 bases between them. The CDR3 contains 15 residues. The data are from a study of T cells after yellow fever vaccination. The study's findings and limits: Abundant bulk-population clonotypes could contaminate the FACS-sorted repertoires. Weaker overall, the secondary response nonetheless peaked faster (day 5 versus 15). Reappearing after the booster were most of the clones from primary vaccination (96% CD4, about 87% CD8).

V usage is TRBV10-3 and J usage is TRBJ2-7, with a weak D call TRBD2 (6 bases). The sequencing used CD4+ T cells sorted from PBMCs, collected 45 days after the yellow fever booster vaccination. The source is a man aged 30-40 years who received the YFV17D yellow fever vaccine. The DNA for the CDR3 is TGTGCCATCAGTCCTGGGGAGCGGGTCTCCTACGAGCAGTACTTC. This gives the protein CAISPGERVSYEQYF.